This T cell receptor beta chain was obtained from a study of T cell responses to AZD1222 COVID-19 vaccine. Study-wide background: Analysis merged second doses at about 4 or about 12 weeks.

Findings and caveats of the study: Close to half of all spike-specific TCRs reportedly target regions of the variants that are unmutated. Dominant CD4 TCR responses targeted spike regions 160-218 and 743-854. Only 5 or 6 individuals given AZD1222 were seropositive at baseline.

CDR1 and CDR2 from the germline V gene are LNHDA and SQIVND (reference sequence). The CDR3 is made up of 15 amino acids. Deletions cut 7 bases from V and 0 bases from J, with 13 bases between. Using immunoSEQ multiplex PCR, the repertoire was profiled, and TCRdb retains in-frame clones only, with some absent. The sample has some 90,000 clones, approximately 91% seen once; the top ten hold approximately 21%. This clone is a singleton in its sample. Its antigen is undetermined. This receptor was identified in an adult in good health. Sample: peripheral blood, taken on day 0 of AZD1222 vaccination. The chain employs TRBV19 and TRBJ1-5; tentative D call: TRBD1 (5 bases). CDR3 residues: CASILQGHSNQPQHF. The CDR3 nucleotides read TGTGCCAGTATTCTTCAGGGCCATAGCAATCAGCCCCAGCATTTT.